This TCR beta chain stems from a study of T cells after yellow fever vaccination. Study-level results: Primary-vaccination clones mostly resurfaced post-booster (approximately 96% CD4, just under 90% CD8). There was a possibility that FACS-sorted repertoires contained abundant clonotypes contaminating from the bulk population. The appearance of a small share of clonotypes in both CD4 and CD8 compartments was observed. Weaker, the secondary response peaked sooner, at day 5 versus 15.

From the 5' RACE reads, TCRdb called clonotypes with MiXCR, one entry per CDR3 protein. Here the sample spans hundreds of thousands of distinct CDR3 sequences, about a sixth being singletons. Unmatched junction bases numbered 8, after V lost 3 bases and J lost 5 bases. Germline loops: CDR1 LNHNV, CDR2 YYDKDF (reference sequence). The CDR3 is made up of 16 amino acids. This clonotype was detected a few times. The antigen remains undetermined. The material was PBMCs, obtained 5 days after the first yellow fever vaccination. The sequence derives from a man aged 18 to 35 who received the YFV17D yellow fever vaccine. The chain carries TRBV15 and TRBJ2-2; 8 bases fit TRBD2. This CDR3 reads CATSSTPGGATGELFF. DNA of the CDR3: TGTGCCACCAGCAGCACCCCCGGGGGGGCTACCGGGGAGCTGTTTTTT.